This TCR beta chain emerged from a study of blood T cells in healthy people across ages. Across the whole study: The template switching approach captured approximately one barcoded beta molecule for every two T cells. Study-wide results and caveats: As age increased, TCR beta diversity per million T cells fell in a roughly linear fashion.

The authors ran a second PCR of 7 to 11 cycles using a sample-barcoded 5' primer and a J-beta primer mix. A template-switch adaptor with 12 random nucleotides tagged each cDNA molecule. MiXCR, applied by TCRdb to the 5' RACE reads, yields one record per CDR3 protein. The sample includes roughly 900,000 distinct CDR3 sequences, about 30% of them seen just once. Ten or more counts support this clonotype. Its target is unknown. V gave up 6 bases and J gave up 4 bases, with 16 bases separating them. Per the germline V gene, CDR1 is SGHTA and CDR2 is FQGNSA. CDR3 length: 15 residues. This receptor was identified in an elderly woman in good health. The sequenced material came from blood. The chain is built from TRBV7-2 and TRBJ2-1, with D perhaps matching TRBD1 or TRBD2 (5 bases each). In DNA form, the CDR3 reads TGTGCCAGCAGATCACCGGGACCGCGATACAATGAGCAGTTCTTC. Translating it yields CASRSPGPRYNEQFF.